Listed here are 14 T cell receptor beta chains from one sample, sequenced in a study of OX40 agonist ivuxolimab in advanced cancers. Repertoires were generated with immunoSEQ multiplex PCR, while TCRdb's copy carries only in-frame clones and drops some. The table lists about 77,000 clones, around 80% of them singletons. The source material was CD4+ or CD8+ T cells sorted from blood, sampled in a trial of the OX40 agonist ivuxolimab. Source of these receptors: an adult with an advanced solid tumor such as melanoma, head and neck, liver or kidney cancer.

This clone has a handful of counts. The V and J genes are TRBV6-5 and TRBJ1-1; D not certain. This CDR3 region has 15 residues. Per germline, CDR1 MNHEY and CDR2 SVGAGI. Deletions cut 0 bases from V and 3 bases from J, with 11 bases between. The CDR3 is CASSYSRTSDTEAFF. CDR3 in DNA: TGTGCCAGCAGTTACTCGAGGACCTCCGACACTGAAGCTTTCTTT.

V usage is TRBV19 and J usage is TRBJ2-2; 8 bases agree with TRBD1. After removal of 8 bases from V and 4 bases from J, the junction contained 6 bases not matched to a gene. Germline loops: CDR1 LNHDA, CDR2 SQIVND (reference sequence). The CDR3 extends over 14 amino acids. The CDR3 coding sequence is TGTGCCAGTTCCACAGGGGGAATCACCGGGGAGCTGTTTTTT. It translates to CASSTGGITGELFF.

The V call is TRBV6-5, the J call TRBJ1-1; D not resolved. The CDR3 extends over 13 amino acids. Trimming pared 4 bases from V and 2 bases from J, leaving 8 bases between. CDR1 and CDR2 from the germline V gene are MNHEY and SVGAGI. The CDR3 reads CASSLQYNTEAFF. The CDR3 DNA follows: TGTGCCAGCAGTTTACAGTATAACACTGAAGCTTTCTTT.

The V call is TRBV28, the J call TRBJ2-7; 8 nucleotides align to TRBD1. Trimming cost V 6 bases and J 4 bases; bases outside gene matches: 11. Germline V gene sequence: CDR1 MDHEN, CDR2 SYDVKM. This CDR3 comprises 15 residues. CDR3: CASSTGGTGLYEQYF. CDR3 in DNA: TGTGCCAGCAGCACCGGAGGGACAGGTTTGTACGAGCAGTACTTC.

The rearrangement joins TRBV2 to TRBJ2-1; D is perhaps TRBD1 or TRBD2 (5 bases each). The CDR3 length is 15 residues. Germline values: CDR1 SNHLY, CDR2 FYNNEI. Trimming stripped 7 bases from V and 10 bases from J, with 23 bases between. CDR3 protein: CASIEGHGEGQEQFF. The CDR3 nucleotides read TGTGCCAGCATCGAGGGGCATGGAGAAGGGCAAGAGCAGTTCTTC.

This chain's CDR3 is CASSSGLPSGRAHNEQFF. The DNA for the CDR3 is TGTGCCAGCAGCTCCGGTCTGCCTAGCGGGAGGGCCCACAATGAGCAGTTCTTC. The chain uses TRBV7-6 and TRBJ2-1, with 12 bases that match TRBD2. This CDR3 is 18 amino acids long. V dropped 4 bases and J dropped 5; count of bases not matched to a gene: 12. Germline V lookup: CDR1 SGHVS, CDR2 FNYEAQ.

The J gene is TRBJ1-1, the V gene TRBV5-1; 7 nucleotides line up with TRBD1. With V trimmed by 0 bases and J by 11 bases, 4 bases remained unmatched. The CDR3 spans 12 residues. Per germline, CDR1 SGHRS and CDR2 YFSETQ. CDR3 DNA: TGCGCCAGCAGCTTGGTTCAGGGGGAGGCTTTCTTT. Translated, it gives CASSLVQGEAFF.

The V gene is TRBV5-4, the J gene TRBJ2-7; D perhaps matches TRBD2 (5 bases). Germline V gives CDR1 SGHNT, CDR2 YYREEE (reference sequence). The CDR3 loop spans 12 amino acids. V gave up 2 bases and J gave up 6 bases, with 9 bases separating them. The CDR3 loop is CASSLDAGEQYF. The CDR3 DNA sequence: TGTGCCAGCAGCTTAGACGCGGGCGAGCAGTACTTC.

The CDR3, as DNA: TGTGCCAGCAGTTTACGCGGAGCGGGAGTGGCTTTCTTT. It encodes CASSLRGAGVAFF. The gene calls are TRBV27 and TRBJ1-1; D is ambiguous. The CDR3 has 13 amino acids. V was pared by 2 bases and J by 11 bases, with 15 bases between. Germline V gene sequence: CDR1 MNHEY, CDR2 SMNVEV (reference sequence).

The chain joins TRBV19 to TRBJ1-4; a weak D match, TRBD1 (6 bases). The CDR3 has 15 residues. Germline V lookup: CDR1 LNHDA, CDR2 SQIVND (reference sequence). V was pared by 7 bases and J by 0 bases, with 12 bases between. CDR3 residues: CASTGQSATNEKLFF. As DNA, the CDR3 is TGTGCCAGTACAGGACAGTCTGCAACTAATGAAAAACTGTTTTTT. Combining the CDR3 with reference TRBV19 and TRBJ1-4 gives the whole variable domain DGGITQSPKYLFRKEGQNVTLSCEQNLNHDAMYWYRQDPGQGLRLIYYSQIVNDFQKGDIAEGYSVSREKKESFPLTVTSAQKNPTAFYLCASTGQSATNEKLFFGSGTQLSVL.

This rearrangement joins TRBV7-8 to TRBJ1-5; the match to TRBD1 covers 12 bases. There are 17 residues in the CDR3. Germline CDR1 and CDR2: SGHVS and FQNEAQ. After removal of 5 bases from V and 6 bases from J, the junction contained 11 bases not matched to a gene. CDR3 protein: CASSARSGQGAGQPQHF. Here the CDR3 DNA reads TGTGCCAGCAGCGCTCGTTCGGGACAGGGGGCAGGTCAGCCCCAGCATTTT.

This clone has just one count. The rearrangement uses TRBV30 and TRBJ2-1, with D hard to call. The ends were cut back, 2 bases at V and 3 bases at J, with 14 bases in the middle. The CDR3 totals 15 residues. Germline V gene sequence: CDR1 GTSNPN, CDR2 SVGIG (reference sequence). The CDR3 is CAWSSRIGRYNEQFF. As DNA, the CDR3 is TGTGCCTGGAGTTCACGAATAGGGCGCTACAATGAGCAGTTCTTC.

V gene TRBV7-3 combines with J gene TRBJ2-2, with 10 bases matching TRBD1. Per the germline V gene, CDR1 is SGHTA and CDR2 is FQGTGA. CDR3 length equals 16 residues. V gave up 4 bases and J gave up 6 bases; unmatched junction bases: 8. Here the CDR3 DNA reads TGTGCCAGCAGCTCAAGGACAGGGGGGGTCGCCGGGGAGCTGTTTTTT. This encodes CASSSRTGGVAGELFF.

This chain connects TRBV11-2 to TRBJ2-3; TRBD1 might be the D (5 bases). This CDR3 is built from 14 residues. Germline lookup yields CDR1 SGHAT and CDR2 FQNNGV. Trimming removed 4 bases from V and 4 bases from J, with 12 bases in between. The CDR3 nucleotides read TGTGCCAGCAGCTCTACCGAAGGGGCAGATACGCAGTATTTT. Its translation is CASSSTEGADTQYF.